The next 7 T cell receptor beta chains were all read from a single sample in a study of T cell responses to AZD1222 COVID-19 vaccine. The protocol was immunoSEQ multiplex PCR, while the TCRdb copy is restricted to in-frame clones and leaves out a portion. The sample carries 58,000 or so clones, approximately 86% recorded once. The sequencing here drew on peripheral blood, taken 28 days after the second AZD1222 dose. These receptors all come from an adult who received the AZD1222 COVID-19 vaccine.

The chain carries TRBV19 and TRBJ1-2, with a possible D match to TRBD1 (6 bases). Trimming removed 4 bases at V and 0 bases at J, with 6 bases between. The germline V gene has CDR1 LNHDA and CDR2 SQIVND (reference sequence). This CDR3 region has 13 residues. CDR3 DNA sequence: TGTGCCAGTAGTAGGGACACTAACTATGGCTACACCTTC. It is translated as CASSRDTNYGYTF.

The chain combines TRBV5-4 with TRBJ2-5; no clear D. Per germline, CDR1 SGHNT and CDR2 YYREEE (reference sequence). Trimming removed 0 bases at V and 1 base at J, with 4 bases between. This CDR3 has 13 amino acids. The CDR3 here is CASSLAVQETQYF. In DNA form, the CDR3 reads TGTGCCAGCAGCTTGGCGGTCCAAGAGACCCAGTACTTC.

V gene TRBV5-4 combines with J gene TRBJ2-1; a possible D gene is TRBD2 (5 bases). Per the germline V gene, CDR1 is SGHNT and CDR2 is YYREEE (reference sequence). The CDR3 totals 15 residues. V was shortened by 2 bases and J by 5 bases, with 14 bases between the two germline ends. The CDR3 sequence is CASSLARRADNEQFF. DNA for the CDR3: TGTGCCAGCAGCTTAGCACGGCGGGCAGACAATGAGCAGTTCTTC.

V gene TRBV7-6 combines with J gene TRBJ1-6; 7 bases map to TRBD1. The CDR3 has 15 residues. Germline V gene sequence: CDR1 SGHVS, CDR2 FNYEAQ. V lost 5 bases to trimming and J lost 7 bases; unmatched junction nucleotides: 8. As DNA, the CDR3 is TGTGCCAGCAGCGTCGACAGGGCAGGGAATTCACCCCTCCACTTT. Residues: CASSVDRAGNSPLHF.

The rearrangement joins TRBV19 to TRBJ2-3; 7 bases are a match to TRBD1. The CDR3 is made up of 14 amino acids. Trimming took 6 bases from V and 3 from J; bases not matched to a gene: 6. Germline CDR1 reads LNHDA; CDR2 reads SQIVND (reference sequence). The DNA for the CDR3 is TGTGCCAGTAGGGTCTCACAGGGGACAGATACGCAGTATTTT. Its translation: CASRVSQGTDTQYF.

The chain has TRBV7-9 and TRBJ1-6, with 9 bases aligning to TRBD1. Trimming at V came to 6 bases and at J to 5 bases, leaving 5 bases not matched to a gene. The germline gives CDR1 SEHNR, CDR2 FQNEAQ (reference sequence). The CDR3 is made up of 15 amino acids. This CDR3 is CASRRGQGNNSPLHF. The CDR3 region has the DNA TGTGCCAGCAGACGGGGACAGGGTAATAATTCACCCCTCCACTTT.

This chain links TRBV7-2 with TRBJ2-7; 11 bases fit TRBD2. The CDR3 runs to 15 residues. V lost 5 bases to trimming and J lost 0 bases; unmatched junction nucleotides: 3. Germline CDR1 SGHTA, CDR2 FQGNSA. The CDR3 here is CASSPGTSGSYEQYF. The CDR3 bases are TGTGCCAGCAGCCCTGGGACTAGCGGCTCCTACGAGCAGTACTTC.